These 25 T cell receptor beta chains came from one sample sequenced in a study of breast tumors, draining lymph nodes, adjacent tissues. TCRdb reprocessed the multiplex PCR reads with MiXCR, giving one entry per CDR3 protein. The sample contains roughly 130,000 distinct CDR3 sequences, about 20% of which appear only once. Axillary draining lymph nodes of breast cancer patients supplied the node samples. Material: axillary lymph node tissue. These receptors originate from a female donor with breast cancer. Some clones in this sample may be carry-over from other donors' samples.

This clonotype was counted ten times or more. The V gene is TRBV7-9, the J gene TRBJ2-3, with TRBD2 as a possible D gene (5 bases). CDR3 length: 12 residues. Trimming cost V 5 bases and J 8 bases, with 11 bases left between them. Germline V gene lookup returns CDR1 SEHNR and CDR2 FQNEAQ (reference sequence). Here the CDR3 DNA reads TGTGCCAGCAGCCTTCCACGGGGTACGCAGTATTTT. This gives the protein CASSLPRGTQYF.

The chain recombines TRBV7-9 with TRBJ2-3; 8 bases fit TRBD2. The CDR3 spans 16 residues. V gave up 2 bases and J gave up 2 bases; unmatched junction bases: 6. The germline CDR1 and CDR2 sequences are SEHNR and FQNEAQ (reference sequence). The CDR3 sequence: CASSLLGGRNTDTQYF. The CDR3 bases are TGTGCCAGCAGCTTACTTGGCGGGAGGAACACAGATACGCAGTATTTT.

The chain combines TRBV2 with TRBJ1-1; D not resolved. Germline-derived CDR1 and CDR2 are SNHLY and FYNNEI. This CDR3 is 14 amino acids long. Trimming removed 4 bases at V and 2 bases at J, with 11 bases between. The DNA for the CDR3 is TGTGCCAGCAGTGCGGCAGGAGCAAACACTGAAGCTTTCTTT. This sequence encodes CASSAAGANTEAFF. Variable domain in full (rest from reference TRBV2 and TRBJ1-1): EPEVTQTPSHQVTQMGQEVILRCVPISNHLYFYWYRQILGQKVEFLVSFYNNEISEKSEIFDDQFSVERPDGSNFTLKIRSTKLEDSAMYFCASSAAGANTEAFFGQGTRLTVV.

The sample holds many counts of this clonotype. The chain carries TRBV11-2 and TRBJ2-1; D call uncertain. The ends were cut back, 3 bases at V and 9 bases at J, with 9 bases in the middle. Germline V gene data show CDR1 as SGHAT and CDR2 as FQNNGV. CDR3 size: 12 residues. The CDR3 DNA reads TGTGCCAGCAGCTTTTTGGACCTTGAGCAGTTCTTC. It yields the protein CASSFLDLEQFF.

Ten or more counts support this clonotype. The DNA of the CDR3 is TGTGCCAGCGGTCAGGCGGAGACCCAGTACTTC. It is translated as CASGQAETQYF. This chain joins TRBV6-6 and TRBJ2-5; D uncertain. The CDR3 sequence is 11 residues long. Germline values: CDR1 MNHNY, CDR2 SVGAGI (reference sequence). Trimming took off 8 bases at V and 5 bases at J, with 9 bases between the two ends.

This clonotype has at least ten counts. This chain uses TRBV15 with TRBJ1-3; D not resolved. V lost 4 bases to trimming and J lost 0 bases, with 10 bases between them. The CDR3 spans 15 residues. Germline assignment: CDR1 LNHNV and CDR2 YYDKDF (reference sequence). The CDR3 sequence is CATSNGRNSGNTIYF. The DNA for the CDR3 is TGTGCCACCAGCAACGGACGGAACTCTGGAAACACCATATATTTT. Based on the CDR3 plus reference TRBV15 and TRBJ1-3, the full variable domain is DAMVIQNPRYQVTQFGKPVTLSCSQTLNHNVMYWYQQKSSQAPKLLFHYYDKDFNNEADTPDNFQSRRPNTSFCFLDIRSPGLGDTAMYLCATSNGRNSGNTIYFGEGSWLTVV.

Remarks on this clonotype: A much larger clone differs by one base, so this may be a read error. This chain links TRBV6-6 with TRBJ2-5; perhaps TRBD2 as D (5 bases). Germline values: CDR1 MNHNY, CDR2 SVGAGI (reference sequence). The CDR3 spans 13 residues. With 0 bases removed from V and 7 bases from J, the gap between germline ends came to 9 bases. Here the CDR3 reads CASSYSFGGTQYF. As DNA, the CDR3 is TGTGCCAGCAGTTACTCGTTTGGAGGGACCCAGTACTTC.

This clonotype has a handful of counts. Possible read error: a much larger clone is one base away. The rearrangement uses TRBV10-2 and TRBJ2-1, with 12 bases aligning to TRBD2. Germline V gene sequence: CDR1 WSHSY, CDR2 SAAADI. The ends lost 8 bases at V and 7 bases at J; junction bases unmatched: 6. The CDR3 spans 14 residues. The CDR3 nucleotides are TGCGCCAGCGGTGCGCTAGCGGGGGGGAATGAGCAGTTCTTC. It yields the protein CASGALAGGNEQFF.

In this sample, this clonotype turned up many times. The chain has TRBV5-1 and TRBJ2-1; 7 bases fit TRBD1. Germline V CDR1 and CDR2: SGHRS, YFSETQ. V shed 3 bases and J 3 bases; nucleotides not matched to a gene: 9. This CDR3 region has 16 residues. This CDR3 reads CASSSRPGQNYNEQFF. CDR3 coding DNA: TGCGCCAGCAGCTCCCGACCGGGACAGAACTACAATGAGCAGTTCTTC.

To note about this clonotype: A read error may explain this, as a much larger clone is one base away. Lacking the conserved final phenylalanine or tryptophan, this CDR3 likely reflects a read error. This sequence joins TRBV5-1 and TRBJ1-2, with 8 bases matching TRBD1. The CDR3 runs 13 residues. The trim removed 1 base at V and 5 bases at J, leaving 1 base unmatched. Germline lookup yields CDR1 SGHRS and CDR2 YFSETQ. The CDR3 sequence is CASSLWTGYGYTS. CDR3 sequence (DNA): TGCGCCAGCAGCTTGTGGACAGGGTATGGCTACACCTCC.

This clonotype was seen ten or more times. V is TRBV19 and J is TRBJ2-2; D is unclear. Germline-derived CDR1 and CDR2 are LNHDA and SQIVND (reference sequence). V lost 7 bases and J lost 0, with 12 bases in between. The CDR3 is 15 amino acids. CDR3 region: CASNWATANTGELFF. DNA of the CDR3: TGTGCCAGTAACTGGGCCACCGCGAACACCGGGGAGCTGTTTTTT.

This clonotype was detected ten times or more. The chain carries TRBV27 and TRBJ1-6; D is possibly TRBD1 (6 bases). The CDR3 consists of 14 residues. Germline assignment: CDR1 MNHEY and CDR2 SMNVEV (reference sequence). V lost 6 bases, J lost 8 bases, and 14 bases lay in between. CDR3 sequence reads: CASSFTGHDSPLHF. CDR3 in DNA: TGTGCCAGCAGCTTCACAGGGCATGATTCACCCCTCCACTTT.

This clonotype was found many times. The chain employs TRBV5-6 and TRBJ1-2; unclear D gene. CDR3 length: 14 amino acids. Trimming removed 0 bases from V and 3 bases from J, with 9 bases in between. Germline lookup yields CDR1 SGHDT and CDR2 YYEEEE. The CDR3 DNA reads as TGTGCCAGCAGCTTGGCCCCGGATGACTATGGCTACACCTTC. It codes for CASSLAPDDYGYTF.

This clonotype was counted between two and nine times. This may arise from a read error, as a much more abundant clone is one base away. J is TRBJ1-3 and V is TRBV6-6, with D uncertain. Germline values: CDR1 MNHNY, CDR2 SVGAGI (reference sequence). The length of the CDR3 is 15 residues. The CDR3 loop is CASINRRSSGDTIYF. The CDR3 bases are TGTGCCAGCATTAATAGACGGAGCTCTGGAGACACCATATATTTT.

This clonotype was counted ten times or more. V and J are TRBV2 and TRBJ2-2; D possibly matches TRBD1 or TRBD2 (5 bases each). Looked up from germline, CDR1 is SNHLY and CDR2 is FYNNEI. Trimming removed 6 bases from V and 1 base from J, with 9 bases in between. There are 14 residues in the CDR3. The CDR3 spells CASRGTVNTGELFF. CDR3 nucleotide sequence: TGTGCCAGCAGGGGGACGGTGAACACCGGGGAGCTGTTTTTT.

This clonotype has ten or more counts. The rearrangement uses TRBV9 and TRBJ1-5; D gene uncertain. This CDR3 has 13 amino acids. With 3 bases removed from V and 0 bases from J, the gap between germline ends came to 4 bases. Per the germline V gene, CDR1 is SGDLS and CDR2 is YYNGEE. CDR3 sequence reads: CASSDSSNQPQHF. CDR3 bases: TGTGCCAGCAGCGACAGTAGCAATCAGCCCCAGCATTTT.

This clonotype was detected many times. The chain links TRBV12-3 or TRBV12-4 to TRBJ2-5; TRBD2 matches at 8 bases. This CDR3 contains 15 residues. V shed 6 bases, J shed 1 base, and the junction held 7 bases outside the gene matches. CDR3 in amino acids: CASSPTLAGQETQYF. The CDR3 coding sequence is TGTGCCAGCAGCCCCACTCTAGCGGGCCAAGAGACCCAGTACTTC.

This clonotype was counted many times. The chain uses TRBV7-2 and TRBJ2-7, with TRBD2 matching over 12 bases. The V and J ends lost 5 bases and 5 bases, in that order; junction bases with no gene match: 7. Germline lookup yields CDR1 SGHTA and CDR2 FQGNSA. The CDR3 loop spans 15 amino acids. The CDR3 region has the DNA TGTGCCAGCAGCCTCCTAGCGGGAGGGCCCAACGAGCAGTACTTC. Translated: CASSLLAGGPNEQYF.

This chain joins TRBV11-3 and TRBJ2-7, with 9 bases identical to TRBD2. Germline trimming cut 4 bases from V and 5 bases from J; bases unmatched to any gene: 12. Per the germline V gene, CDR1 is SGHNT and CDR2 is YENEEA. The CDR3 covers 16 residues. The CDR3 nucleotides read TGTGCCAGCAGCTCCGGGACTAGCCTCAACAAGGACGAGCAGTACTTC. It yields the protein CASSSGTSLNKDEQYF.

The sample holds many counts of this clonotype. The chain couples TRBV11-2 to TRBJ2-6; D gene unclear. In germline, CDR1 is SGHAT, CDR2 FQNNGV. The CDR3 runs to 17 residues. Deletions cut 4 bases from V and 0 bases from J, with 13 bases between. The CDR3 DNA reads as TGTGCCAGCAGCTCAATGATCCTGACCTCTGGGGCCAACGTCCTGACTTTC. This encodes CASSSMILTSGANVLTF.

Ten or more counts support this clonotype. The CDR3: CASSLGSGARYNEQFF. In DNA, the CDR3 is TGTGCCAGCAGCTTGGGTAGCGGGGCCCGATACAATGAGCAGTTCTTC. The chain uses TRBV7-2 and TRBJ2-1; TRBD2 aligns across 8 bases. V was pared by 3 bases and J by 4 bases, with 8 bases of the junction left unmatched. This CDR3 is 16 amino acids long. Germline V lookup: CDR1 SGHTA, CDR2 FQGNSA.

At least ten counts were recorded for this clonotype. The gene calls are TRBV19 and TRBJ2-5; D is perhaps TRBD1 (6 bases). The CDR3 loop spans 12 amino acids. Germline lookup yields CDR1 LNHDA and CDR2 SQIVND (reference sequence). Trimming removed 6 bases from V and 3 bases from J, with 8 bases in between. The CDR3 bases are TGTGCCAGTAGATCAGGGGAAGAGACCCAGTACTTC. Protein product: CASRSGEETQYF. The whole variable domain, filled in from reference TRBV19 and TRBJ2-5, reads DGGITQSPKYLFRKEGQNVTLSCEQNLNHDAMYWYRQDPGQGLRLIYYSQIVNDFQKGDIAEGYSVSREKKESFPLTVTSAQKNPTAFYLCASRSGEETQYFGPGTRLLVL.

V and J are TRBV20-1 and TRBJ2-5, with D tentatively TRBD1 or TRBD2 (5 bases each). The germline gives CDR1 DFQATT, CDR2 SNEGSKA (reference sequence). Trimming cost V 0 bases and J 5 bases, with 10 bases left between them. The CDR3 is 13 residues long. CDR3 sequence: CSARDRGGETQYF. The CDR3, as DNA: TGCAGTGCTAGAGATCGGGGCGGGGAGACCCAGTACTTC.

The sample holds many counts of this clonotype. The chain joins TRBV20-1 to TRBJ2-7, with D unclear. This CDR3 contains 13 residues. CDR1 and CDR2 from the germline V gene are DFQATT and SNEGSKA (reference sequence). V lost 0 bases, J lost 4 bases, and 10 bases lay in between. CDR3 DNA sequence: TGCAGTGCTAGAGAGGAGACGACGTACGAGCAGTACTTC. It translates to CSAREETTYEQYF.

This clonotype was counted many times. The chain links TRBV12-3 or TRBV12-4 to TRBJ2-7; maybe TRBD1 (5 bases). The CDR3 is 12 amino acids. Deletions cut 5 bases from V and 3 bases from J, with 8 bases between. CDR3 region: CASSAQGYEQYF. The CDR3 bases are TGTGCCAGCAGTGCTCAGGGCTACGAGCAGTACTTC.